This T cell receptor beta chain stems from a study of cytomegalovirus exposure and HLA in healthy donors. The CDR3 contains 14 residues. Per germline, CDR1 SGHRS and CDR2 YFSETQ. Deletions cut 4 bases from V and 6 bases from J, with 17 bases between. In the PCR, 60 Vbeta and 13 Jbeta primers were used. Assay: immunoSEQ multiplex PCR; the TCRdb copy retains only in-frame clones and omits some. Of 150,000 to 200,000 clones listed, 75% to 80% are singletons. This TCR was recovered from a man over 45 in good health and CMV-seropositive. Sequenced input: PBMCs. V gene TRBV5-1 combines with J gene TRBJ2-7; D gene unclear. In DNA form, the CDR3 reads TGCGCCAGCAGCCCGAATGACTTTTGGGGCGAGCAGTACGTC. Translation: CASSPNDFWGEQYV.